Each of the 19 T cell receptor beta chains below was sequenced from the same sample in a study of blood T cell repertoires in COVID-19. Clones were sequenced by immunoSEQ multiplex PCR, and TCRdb holds only the in-frame ones, with some missing. This table has about 59,000 clones, about 73% appearing once. The sample taken for sequencing was peripheral blood. The receptors here all came from a woman aged 45-65 years with active or convalescent COVID-19.

CDR3 sequence: CASSPMGGGEGGYTF. In DNA form, the CDR3 reads TGTGCCAGCAGTCCCATGGGAGGGGGTGAAGGCGGCTACACCTTC. The rearrangement uses TRBV28 and TRBJ1-2; D might be TRBD1 (6 bases). Germline-derived CDR1 and CDR2 are MDHEN and SYDVKM. V was trimmed by 5 bases and J by 8 bases, leaving 21 bases between them. The CDR3 length is 15 residues.

The CDR3: CASSESTSGMVDTQYF. CDR3 DNA: TGCGCCAGCAGTGAGTCGACGAGCGGGATGGTAGATACGCAGTATTTT. The chain uses TRBV10-1 and TRBJ2-3; TRBD2 matches 7 bases. In germline, CDR1 is WNHNN, CDR2 SYGVQD (reference sequence). V gave up 0 bases and J gave up 5 bases; unmatched junction bases: 8. The CDR3 runs to 16 residues.

The rearrangement uses TRBV6-2 or TRBV6-3 and TRBJ2-7; 12 nucleotides agree with TRBD2. V was pared by 2 bases and J by 6 bases, with 11 bases of the junction left unmatched. Per germline, CDR1 MNHEY and CDR2 SVGEGT. The CDR3 extends over 17 amino acids. The CDR3 loop reads CASSYPGLAGDGGEQYF. CDR3 DNA: TGTGCCAGCAGTTACCCGGGACTAGCGGGTGACGGGGGCGAGCAGTACTTC.

The gene calls are TRBV5-4 and TRBJ2-7, with D hard to call. The CDR3 spans 14 residues. V was pared by 0 bases and J by 1 base, with 8 bases between. CDR1 SGHNT and CDR2 YYREEE come from the germline V gene (reference sequence). The CDR3 DNA reads TGTGCCAGCAGCTTGGGTATAGTGTCCTACGAGCAGTACTTC. It is translated as CASSLGIVSYEQYF. Filled out from reference TRBV5-4 and TRBJ2-7, the complete variable domain reads ETGVTQSPTHLIKTRGQQVTLRCSSQSGHNTVSWYQQALGQGPQFIFQYYREEENGRGNFPPRFSGLQFPNYSSELNVNALELDDSALYLCASSLGIVSYEQYFGPGTRLTVT.

This chain links TRBV18 with TRBJ2-1; 8 bases line up with TRBD1. The CDR3 runs to 13 residues. Per the germline V gene, CDR1 is KGHSH and CDR2 is LQKENI. V was clipped by 5 bases and J by 8 bases; unmatched bases: 5. Here the CDR3 reads CASSGQGGDEQFF. The CDR3 DNA reads as TGTGCCAGCTCAGGACAGGGTGGCGATGAGCAGTTCTTC.

The chain uses TRBV20-1 and TRBJ1-1; maybe TRBD1 (6 bases). The germline CDR1 and CDR2 sequences are DFQATT and SNEGSKA (reference sequence). The length of the CDR3 is 12 residues. The V gene lost 3 bases and the J gene lost 11 bases, with 16 bases spanning the gap. As DNA, the CDR3 is TGCAGTGCTAGTAGGGAGGGACACAAGGCTTTCTTT. This translates into CSASREGHKAFF.

The rearrangement uses TRBV6-2 or TRBV6-3 and TRBJ2-1; possibly TRBD1 for D (5 bases). The CDR3 has 12 residues. The ends were cut back, 4 bases at V and 9 bases at J, with 10 bases in the middle. The germline CDR1 and CDR2 sequences are MNHEY and SVGEGT. In DNA form, the CDR3 reads TGTGCCAGCAGTTTTAGGGGTCGTGAGCAGTTCTTC. It specifies CASSFRGREQFF.

This rearrangement joins TRBV10-1 to TRBJ2-7; 10 bases map to TRBD2. The CDR3 spans 14 residues. Germline V gives CDR1 WNHNN, CDR2 SYGVQD (reference sequence). Unmatched junction bases numbered 7, after V lost 9 bases and J lost 2 bases. The CDR3 coding sequence is TGCGCCAGGGCCCTAACTAGCGGGGCCTACGAGCAGTACTTC. It translates to CARALTSGAYEQYF.

The rearrangement joins TRBV6-4 to TRBJ1-5; D call uncertain. The V gene lost 3 bases and the J gene lost 9 bases, with 6 bases spanning the gap. The CDR3 is 11 residues long. Looked up from germline, CDR1 is MRHNA and CDR2 is SNTAGT. The DNA of the CDR3 is TGTGCCAGCAGTGATATTAGGCCCCAGCATTTT. This codes for CASSDIRPQHF.

The chain joins TRBV7-2 to TRBJ1-5, with D possibly being TRBD1 (5 bases). Germline assignment: CDR1 SGHTA and CDR2 FQGNSA. The CDR3 covers 15 residues. V shed 1 base and J shed 3 bases, with 10 bases lying between them. CDR3 DNA sequence: TGTGCCAGCAGCTTAGGGGGGAGGGTCAATCAGCCCCAGCATTTT. Its translation is CASSLGGRVNQPQHF.

This clone was seen only once. The rearrangement links TRBV5-6 to TRBJ1-5; 12 nucleotides match TRBD1. The CDR3 spans 16 residues. Germline lookup yields CDR1 SGHDT and CDR2 YYEEEE. V shed 1 base and J 5 bases; nucleotides not matched to a gene: 4. CDR3 sequence reads: CASSLTGQGAHQPQHF. The CDR3 nucleotides read TGTGCCAGCAGCTTGACGGGACAGGGGGCCCATCAGCCCCAGCATTTT. The full variable domain, with the rest looked up from reference TRBV5-6 and TRBJ1-5, is DAGVTQSPTHLIKTRGQQVTLRCSPKSGHDTVSWYQQALGQGPQFIFQYYEEEERQRGNFPDRFSGHQFPNYSSELNVNALLLGDSALYLCASSLTGQGAHQPQHFGDGTRLSIL.

The rearrangement joins TRBV3-1 (or the pseudogene TRBV3-2) to TRBJ2-3; the D is unclear. With 0 bases removed from V and 0 bases from J, the gap between germline ends came to 7 bases. CDR3 length equals 15 residues. Germline lookup yields CDR1 LGHDT and CDR2 YNNKEL (reference sequence). CDR3 sequence: CASSQDPVSTDTQYF. DNA of the CDR3: TGTGCCAGCAGCCAAGATCCAGTAAGCACAGATACGCAGTATTTT.

The chain links TRBV5-6 to TRBJ2-7, with 9 bases matching TRBD2. The CDR3 totals 16 residues. Germline CDR1 SGHDT, CDR2 YYEEEE. J was trimmed by 3 bases and V by 1 base; bases with no gene match: 8. The CDR3 reads CASSLFQIAGVYEQYF. In nucleotides, the CDR3 is TGTGCCAGCAGCTTGTTCCAGATAGCGGGAGTCTACGAGCAGTACTTC.

The V gene is TRBV10-2, the J gene TRBJ1-5, with 8 bases that match TRBD1. Looked up from germline, CDR1 is WSHSY and CDR2 is SAAADI. This CDR3 has 19 residues. With 5 bases clipped from V and 0 bases from J, the junction kept 15 bases outside the gene matches. This CDR3 is CASSRSPGQADFSNQPQHF. The DNA of the CDR3 is TGCGCCAGCAGTCGATCCCCGGGACAGGCAGATTTTAGCAATCAGCCCCAGCATTTT.

This clone was seen a handful of times. The chain employs TRBV5-1 and TRBJ2-2; D is possibly TRBD1 or TRBD2 (10 bases each). CDR1 is SGHRS, CDR2 YFSETQ, per germline. V lost 4 bases and J lost 4, with 26 bases in between. The CDR3 spans 19 residues. DNA for the CDR3: TGCGCCAGCAGCCCGGGACAGGGGCGGGCTAGCGGGAGCACCGGGGAGCTGTTTTTT. Translating it yields CASSPGQGRASGSTGELFF.

The CDR3: CASKDRGGSEQFF. The CDR3 DNA is TGTGCCAGCAAGGACAGGGGAGGTAGTGAGCAGTTCTTC. This chain connects TRBV6-4 to TRBJ2-1, with TRBD1 matching over 9 bases. Trimming removed 7 bases from V and 9 bases from J; junction bases left unmatched: 7. Germline CDR1 is MRHNA and CDR2 is SNTAGT. There are 13 residues in the CDR3.

V gene TRBV5-1 combines with J gene TRBJ1-6; 7 bases are shared with TRBD1. V shed 6 bases, J shed 5 bases, and the junction held 5 bases outside the gene matches. CDR1 and CDR2 (germline): SGHRS, YFSETQ. The CDR3 is 14 residues long. CDR3 protein: CASTETGNNSPLHF. CDR3 coding DNA: TGCGCCAGCACCGAGACAGGGAATAATTCACCCCTCCACTTT.

The chain joins TRBV6-4 to TRBJ1-1; unclear D gene. The CDR3 has 13 residues. The V end lost 5 bases, the J end lost 1 base, and 8 bases lay between the germline ends. In germline, CDR1 is MRHNA, CDR2 SNTAGT. This CDR3 reads CASSRTENTEAFF. CDR3 sequence (DNA): TGTGCCAGCAGTCGAACAGAGAACACTGAAGCTTTCTTT.

The rearrangement uses TRBV5-1 and TRBJ2-5, with a tentative D call TRBD2 (7 bases). The CDR3 loop spans 16 amino acids. CDR1 is SGHRS, CDR2 YFSETQ, per germline. With 3 bases removed from V and 8 bases from J, the gap between germline ends came to 23 bases. CDR3 sequence (DNA): TGCGCCAGCAGCTCGAGTCGGGGGCTGACGGGACTAACCCAGTACTTC. It yields the protein CASSSSRGLTGLTQYF.